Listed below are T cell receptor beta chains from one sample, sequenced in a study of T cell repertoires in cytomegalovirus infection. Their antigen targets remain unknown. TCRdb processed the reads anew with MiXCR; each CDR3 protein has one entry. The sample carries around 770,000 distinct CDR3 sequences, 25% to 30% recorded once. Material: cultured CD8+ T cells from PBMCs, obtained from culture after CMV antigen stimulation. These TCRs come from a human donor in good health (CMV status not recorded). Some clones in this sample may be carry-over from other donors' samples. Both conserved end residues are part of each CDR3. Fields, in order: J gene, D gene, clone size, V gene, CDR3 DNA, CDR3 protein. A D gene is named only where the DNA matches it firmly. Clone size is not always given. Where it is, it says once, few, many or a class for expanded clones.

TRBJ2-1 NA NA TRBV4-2 TGTGCCAGCAGCCAAGATAGGGGACAAGAGCAGTTCTTC CASSQDRGQEQFF
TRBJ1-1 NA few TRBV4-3 TGCGCCAGCAGCCAAGACCCCGCCATGACTGAAGCTTTCTTT CASSQDPAMTEAFF
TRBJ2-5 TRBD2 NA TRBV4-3 TGCGCCAGCAGCCAAGAGGCGGGGGTAAGAGAGACCCAGTACTTC CASSQEAGVRETQYF
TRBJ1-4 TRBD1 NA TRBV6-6 TGTGCCAGCAGTTACTCAACCGGGACAGGGGATACTAATGAAAAACTGTTTTTT CASSYSTGTGDTNEKLFF
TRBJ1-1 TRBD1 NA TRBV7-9 TGTGGCTCACAGGGGCATTACGACACTGAAGCTTTCTTT CGSQGHYDTEAFF
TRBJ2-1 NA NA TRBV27 TGTGCCAGCAGTTCCCCTTTTGGCCCAAGCTCCTACAATGAGCAGTTCTTC CASSSPFGPSSYNEQFF
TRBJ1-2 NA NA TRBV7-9 TGTGCCACCATTGGTCAGGGAGGGTATGGCTACACCTTC CATIGQGGYGYTF
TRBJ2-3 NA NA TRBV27 TGTGCCAGCAGTTTAAACGGGGCCGGCACAGATACGCAGTATTTT CASSLNGAGTDTQYF
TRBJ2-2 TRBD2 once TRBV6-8 TGTGCCAGCCGCCCGGGGGGAGGGGACACCGGGGAGCTGTTTTTT CASRPGGGDTGELFF
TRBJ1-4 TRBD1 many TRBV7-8 TGTGCCAGCAGCCCATCCGGGACAGTAAATGAAAAACTGTTTTTT CASSPSGTVNEKLFF
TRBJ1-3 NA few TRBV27 TGTGCCAGCCTTGGGGCAGGGCCCCTTGGAAACACCATATATTTT CASLGAGPLGNTIYF
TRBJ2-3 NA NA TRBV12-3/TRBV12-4 TGTGCCAGCAGCCCAATTCAGGGAACGCAGTATTTT CASSPIQGTQYF
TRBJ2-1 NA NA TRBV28 TGTGCCAGCAGCCCCGCGGCGGAGACCTACAATGAGCAGTTCTTC CASSPAAETYNEQFF
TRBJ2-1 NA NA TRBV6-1 TGTGCCTGCCTGAGAGGGGTCCCCTACAATGAGCAGTTCTTC CACLRGVPYNEQFF
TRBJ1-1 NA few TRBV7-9 TGTGCAACCGCGGGACAAGCGAACACTGAAGCTTTCTTT CATAGQANTEAFF
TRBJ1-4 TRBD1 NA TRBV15 TGTGCCACCAGCAGAACCAACAGGGGGCGGACTAATGAAAAACTGTTTTTT CATSRTNRGRTNEKLFF
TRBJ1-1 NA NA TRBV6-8 TGTGCCAGCAGTTCGAACGGAGGAACTGAAGCTTTCTTT CASSSNGGTEAFF
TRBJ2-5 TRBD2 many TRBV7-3 TGTGCCAGCAGCTTAACGGGTAGCGGGGGCGAGACCCAGTACTTC CASSLTGSGGETQYF
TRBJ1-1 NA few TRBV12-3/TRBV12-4 TGTGCCAGCAGTGAGACAGCGCCTGAAGCTTTCTTT CASSETAPEAFF
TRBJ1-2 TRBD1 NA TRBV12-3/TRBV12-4 TGTGCCAGCAGTTTAGGAAAGGGGGCGCTTGGCTACACCTTC CASSLGKGALGYTF
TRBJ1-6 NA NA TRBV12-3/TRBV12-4 TGTGCCAGCAGTCCCTTTAACAGGGTCGTAAGTTCACCCCTCCACTTT CASSPFNRVVSSPLHF
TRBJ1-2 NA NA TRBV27 TGTGCCAGCAGTTTACAGGGGTTGTATGGGGGCTACACCTTC CASSLQGLYGGYTF
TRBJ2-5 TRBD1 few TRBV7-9 TGTGCCAGCAGCCCCTACCACAGGGGTGGGGGAGAGACCCAGTACTTC CASSPYHRGGGETQYF
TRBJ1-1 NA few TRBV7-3 TGTGCCAGCAGCTCGGATCGCTCGGCTTTCTTT CASSSDRSAFF
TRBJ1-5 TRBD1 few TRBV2 TGTGCCAGCAGTCGACCCGGGACAGGGGGTTGGCAGCCCCAGCATTTT CASSRPGTGGWQPQHF
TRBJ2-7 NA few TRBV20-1 TGCAGTGCTAGAATTAGATTCTACGAGCAGTACTTC CSARIRFYEQYF
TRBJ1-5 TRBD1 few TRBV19 TGTGCCAGTAGTTGGGGTGGGACAGGCAATCAGCCCCAGCATTTT CASSWGGTGNQPQHF
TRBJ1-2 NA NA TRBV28 TGTGCCAGCAGTTCCCATATGGGGAGTTCTTCTCTCGGGGGCTACACCTTC CASSSHMGSSSLGGYTF
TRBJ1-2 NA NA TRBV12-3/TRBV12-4 TGTGCCAGCAGAACGATACAGGGTGGAAGCTATGGCTACACCTTC CASRTIQGGSYGYTF
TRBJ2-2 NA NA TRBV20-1 TGCAGTGCCCCTAAGGGGGGGATACACACCGGGGAGCTGTTTTTT CSAPKGGIHTGELFF
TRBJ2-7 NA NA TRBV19 TGCGCCAGCAGCATGGGCTACGAGCAGTACTTC CASSMGYEQYF
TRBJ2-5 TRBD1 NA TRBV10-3 TGTGCCATCAGTGGGACAGGGCTTAGCTCGCGGACCCAGTACTTC CAISGTGLSSRTQYF
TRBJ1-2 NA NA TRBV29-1 TGCAGCGATCATGCGGGCCCCTATGGCTACACCTTC CSDHAGPYGYTF
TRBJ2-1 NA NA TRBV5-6 TGTGCCAGCAGCTTGGCCTCAACAGGCCTTCCTCACAATGAGCAGTTCTTC CASSLASTGLPHNEQFF
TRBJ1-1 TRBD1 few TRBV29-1 TGCAGCGTTGAGGGACAGGGAAAGATGCCTGAGAACACTGAAGCTTTCTTT CSVEGQGKMPENTEAFF
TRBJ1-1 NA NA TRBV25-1 TGTGCCAGCAGTGACGCACTGCCGTTTCTACACACTGAAGCTTTCTTT CASSDALPFLHTEAFF
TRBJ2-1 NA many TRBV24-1 TGTGCCACCAGTGACCCGGACCCCAGGGTGCAGTTCTTC CATSDPDPRVQFF
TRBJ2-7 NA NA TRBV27 TGTGCCAGCAGTGGGACCCATGAGCAGTACTTC CASSGTHEQYF
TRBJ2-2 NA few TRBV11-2 TGTGCCAGCAGCTTGGGGCGGGGGCCCGTTAACACCGGGGAGCTGTTTTTT CASSLGRGPVNTGELFF
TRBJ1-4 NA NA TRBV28 TGTGCCAGCAGTCCGCCGAGGAGTAGGGAAAAACTGTTTTTT CASSPPRSREKLFF
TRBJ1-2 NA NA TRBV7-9 TGTGCCAGCAAGGATTTAGCTAACTATGGCTACACCTTC CASKDLANYGYTF